The 15 T cell receptor beta chains listed next were all sequenced from one sample in a study of cytomegalovirus exposure and HLA in healthy donors. Sequencing used immunoSEQ multiplex PCR; TCRdb keeps in-frame clones, though not all of them. The repertoire has roughly 220,000 clones, over 80% of them found once; the top ten carry over 12%. Sequenced sample: PBMCs. The receptors originated from a woman in her twenties or thirties in good health and CMV-seropositive.

V and J are TRBV6-1 and TRBJ2-7; tentatively, D is TRBD1 (5 bases). Germline V gene sequence: CDR1 MNHNS, CDR2 SASEGT. Trimming pared 11 bases from V and 2 bases from J, leaving 10 bases between. The CDR3 sequence is 11 residues long. CDR3 loop: CAGQGTYEQYF. CDR3 DNA: TGTGCCGGCCAGGGAACCTACGAGCAGTACTTC.

CDR3 bases: TGTGCCTCCCGAGCCGAACAGGAGCAGTTCTTC. Protein: CASRAEQEQFF. This sequence joins TRBV30 and TRBJ2-1; D is unclear. CDR1 and CDR2 from the germline V gene are GTSNPN and SVGIG (reference sequence). This CDR3 contains 11 residues. V was cut by 7 bases and J by 10 bases, with 14 bases left in between.

The CDR3 bases are TGTGCCACCAGCAGAGCCTTTTGGGACGCCACCATCGAGCAGTACTTC. Amino acid sequence: CATSRAFWDATIEQYF. V and J are TRBV15 and TRBJ2-7, with D perhaps matching TRBD1 or TRBD2 (5 bases each). CDR1 is LNHNV and CDR2 is YYDKDF in the germline V gene (reference sequence). The CDR3 has 16 amino acids. The germline V and J ends were trimmed by 1 base and 6 bases, with 19 bases remaining between them.

The chain has TRBV7-2 and TRBJ1-5, with D unclear. Trimming shortened V by 4 bases and J by 4 bases, and 14 bases separated the two germline ends. This CDR3 is 15 amino acids long. CDR1 SGHTA and CDR2 FQGNSA come from the germline V gene. CDR3 amino acids: CASSSGKGWNQPQHF. The DNA for the CDR3 is TGTGCCAGCAGCTCCGGGAAGGGTTGGAATCAGCCCCAGCATTTT.

The V and J genes are TRBV5-6 and TRBJ1-5; 9 bases fit TRBD1. The CDR3 is 14 residues long. CDR1 SGHDT and CDR2 YYEEEE come from the germline V gene. Trimming removed 4 bases from V and 4 bases from J; junction bases left unmatched: 3. The CDR3, as DNA: TGTGCCAGCAGCCATGGGACAGGGAATCAGCCCCAGCATTTT. As protein: CASSHGTGNQPQHF.

This sequence joins TRBV7-2 and TRBJ1-2; D gene unclear. V was trimmed by 2 bases and J by 0 bases, leaving 4 bases between them. Germline V gene sequence: CDR1 SGHTA, CDR2 FQGNSA. The CDR3 consists of 13 residues. CDR3 amino acids: CASSLIPNYGYTF. The CDR3 DNA sequence: TGTGCCAGCAGCTTAATCCCTAACTATGGCTACACCTTC.

V usage is TRBV16 and J usage is TRBJ2-5; D unresolved. The germline gives CDR1 KGHSY, CDR2 FQNENV. There are 13 residues in the CDR3. With 3 bases removed from V and 5 bases from J, the gap between germline ends came to 10 bases. The CDR3 is CASSQADGETQYF. CDR3 DNA: TGTGCCAGCAGCCAGGCGGACGGGGAGACCCAGTACTTC.

V gene TRBV9 combines with J gene TRBJ1-1; 7 bases agree with TRBD1. Trimming removed 2 bases from V and 3 bases from J; junction bases left unmatched: 7. The CDR3 has 15 residues. Germline V lookup: CDR1 SGDLS, CDR2 YYNGEE. The CDR3 DNA sequence: TGTGCCAGCAGCGTCCAGAGAGACAGGGACACTGAAGCTTTCTTT. This gives the protein CASSVQRDRDTEAFF.

The V and J genes are TRBV5-4 and TRBJ2-1, with D unresolved. The CDR3 consists of 13 residues. In germline, CDR1 is SGHNT, CDR2 YYREEE (reference sequence). The V and J ends lost 1 base and 15 bases respectively, with 17 bases between them. In DNA form, the CDR3 reads TGTGCCAGCAGCTTGTCGTCTCGCCAGGATCTGTTCTTC. Encoded protein: CASSLSSRQDLFF.

The chain has TRBV4-1 and TRBJ2-2, with 15 bases fitting TRBD2. The CDR3 is 15 residues long. CDR1 and CDR2 (germline): MGHRA, YSYEKL. V shed 1 base, J shed 13 bases, and the junction held 4 bases outside the gene matches. The CDR3 loop reads CASSQVGLAGGRLFF. The CDR3 DNA reads as TGCGCCAGCAGCCAAGTGGGACTAGCGGGGGGTCGGCTGTTTTTT.

As DNA, the CDR3 is TGTGCCAGCAGCCCCGCCCCGGGTTCCAACTATGGCTACACCTTC. This encodes CASSPAPGSNYGYTF. The chain joins TRBV7-3 to TRBJ1-2; D is unresolved. The length of the CDR3 is 15 residues. V was clipped by 5 bases and J by 2 bases, with 15 bases between them. Germline V gene data show CDR1 as SGHTA and CDR2 as FQGTGA.

The chain has TRBV2 and TRBJ1-1, with D uncertain. The V end lost 4 bases, the J end lost 4 bases, and 13 bases lay between the germline ends. CDR1 and CDR2 (germline): SNHLY, FYNNEI. The CDR3 covers 14 residues. For the CDR3, the DNA is TGTGCCAGCAGTGTGGGAAGGGTAGGCACTGAAGCTTTCTTT. The encoded protein is CASSVGRVGTEAFF. Variable domain in full (rest from reference TRBV2 and TRBJ1-1): EPEVTQTPSHQVTQMGQEVILRCVPISNHLYFYWYRQILGQKVEFLVSFYNNEISEKSEIFDDQFSVERPDGSNFTLKIRSTKLEDSAMYFCASSVGRVGTEAFFGQGTRLTVV.

The genes are TRBV5-1 and TRBJ2-5, with unresolved D. The V gene's germline CDR1 is SGHRS and CDR2 YFSETQ. The V and J ends lost 0 bases and 0 bases respectively, with 9 bases between them. The CDR3 covers 15 residues. CDR3 region: CASSLAPGNQETQYF. In DNA, the CDR3 is TGCGCCAGCAGCTTGGCCCCAGGAAACCAAGAGACCCAGTACTTC.

J is TRBJ2-3 and V is TRBV7-8; D might be TRBD2 (6 bases). Per the germline V gene, CDR1 is SGHVS and CDR2 is FQNEAQ. V gave up 11 bases and J gave up 2 bases, with 14 bases separating them. The CDR3 consists of 13 residues. The CDR3 region has the DNA TGTGCCTCCAGGAGGGAGGTCACAGATACGCAGTATTTT. It yields the protein CASRREVTDTQYF.

This sequence joins TRBV7-9 and TRBJ2-7; TRBD1 is a possible D gene (5 bases). The CDR3 extends over 15 amino acids. Trimming pared 1 base from V and 3 bases from J, leaving 13 bases between. CDR1 and CDR2 from the germline V gene are SEHNR and FQNEAQ (reference sequence). The CDR3 loop reads CASSLEGQTGYEQYF. The CDR3 DNA reads as TGTGCCAGCAGCTTAGAGGGGCAGACGGGCTACGAGCAGTACTTC.